The text below deals with one T cell receptor beta chain. Its antigen has not been determined. No much larger clonotype is one base removed from it; base qualities were not supplied. This specimen comes from a study of blood T cells in healthy people across ages (dated by TCRdb to the mid-2010s). Regarding the complete study: In model experiments, template switching captured roughly one uniquely barcoded TCR beta cDNA molecule for every two T cells. Age-related changes in TCR beta repertoire diversity were measured in the study by deep sequencing normalized with unique cDNA molecular identifiers. Donors were grouped into four age groups: young (average roughly 16 years), middle-aged (roughly 37), aged (about 60) and long-lived (around 80). To avoid experimental bias, donors of different ages were randomly spread across the sequencing lanes. For two donors (one aged 18 to 29 and one aged 80 or older), the study analyzed two additional independent replicas of 1 million unique cDNA reads from the same blood draw.

The library came from 5' RACE. Sequencer: Illumina HiSeq 2500. The second PCR ran for roughly 6 to 11 cycles and used a J-beta primer mix along with a sample-barcoded 5' primer. A unique molecular identifier was introduced onto each TCR beta cDNA molecule by a template-switch 5' adaptor carrying 12 random nucleotides. Each sample yielded at least 3 million CDR3-containing paired-end reads. First-strand cDNA was synthesized from all RNA with the Mint cDNA synthesis kit, primed by a TRBC-specific oligonucleotide. After uracil-DNA glycosylase treatment, a first 18-cycle PCR used universal primers M1SS and BC2_uni_R on all cDNA. The authors' pipeline ran thus. Normalization of each sample was performed by random selection of 1 million high-quality reads, each carrying a distinct molecular identifier. Reads with shared molecular identifiers were discarded instead of being binned into consensus sequences. MiTCR, with a Q25 quality threshold and the strictest error-elimination algorithm, was used for CDR3 identification, clonotype clustering and error correction. A nonparametric unseen species model using Euler transformation provided a lower-bound estimate of total TCR beta diversity. The raw public data were reprocessed by TCRdb itself: fastp quality trimming at Q25, MiXCR clonotype calling, in-frame beta chains only. Rows with a matching CDR3 protein are joined into one entry that keeps the most common DNA and genes. TCRdb, rather than the study authors, made the V and J calls. Recorded for this sample are over 950,000 distinct CDR3 sequences; roughly half of them occurred a single time. The top ten clonotypes cover about a fifth of the sample.

The paper as a whole reports these results and caveats: Conclusive comparison of naive and antigen-experienced compartments was prevented by the profiling of bulk unsorted PBMCs. Donor CMV infection status was unknown, potentially confounding age-related changes in expanded clonotypes. The long-lived group showed more naive CD4+ T cells, fewer expanded clones and increased TCR diversity than the aged group, suggesting age selection. Observed TCR beta diversity per million T cells fell roughly linearly with age, and a significant reduction was already apparent by age around 44. There was a strong correlation between observed TCR beta diversity and the percentage of naive T cells measured by flow cytometry. Total diversity estimates from one million sequenced T cells were considered lower bounds and underestimates.

The donors were some 39 Caucasian individuals from Russia, aged about 6 to 100 years, who were systemically healthy. Each donor gave approximately 10 milliliters of peripheral blood, collected into EDTA-treated Vacutainer tubes. Ficoll-Paque density-gradient centrifugation was used to isolate PBMCs, with at least 7 million obtained per sample. Total RNA was extracted from PBMCs with Trizol reagent, with at least 5.5 micrograms obtained per sample. Naive CD45RAhigh/CD27high T cell percentages were measured by flow cytometry on a PBMC aliquot from every donor. CDR1 DFQATT and CDR2 SNEGSKA are derived from the germline V gene (reference sequence). The germline V end is reduced by 5 bases and the J end by 2 bases; junction bases left unmatched: 5. Its CDR3 holds 14 amino acids, cysteine through phenylalanine. CDR3 DNA is the only sequence kept; it has 42 bases, read in frame from the first base.

This TCR was sampled from a woman aged 60-75 years in good health. Material for sequencing was blood. Rearrangement joined TRBV20-1 to TRBJ2-3, and 9 junctional nucleotides match TRBD1. The CDR3 region reads CSAGRTGATDTQYF. Here is the DNA: TGCAGTGCTGGAAGGACAGGGGCCACAGATACGCAGTATTTT.